The 27 T cell receptor beta chains in this list originate from one sample, sequenced in a study of blood T cell repertoires in COVID-19. Sequenced by immunoSEQ multiplex PCR; TCRdb stores in-frame clones only, minus some. The sample includes 150,000 or so clones, approximately 85% of them seen just once. What was sequenced was peripheral blood. Source of these receptors: a man aged 35 to 55 who had recovered from COVID-19.

The J gene is TRBJ2-1, the V gene TRBV3-1 (or the pseudogene TRBV3-2), with TRBD2 as a possible D gene (5 bases). The CDR3 spans 14 residues. The V end was cut by 2 bases, the J end by 6 bases, with 11 bases between. The germline CDR1 and CDR2 sequences are LGHDT and YNNKEL (reference sequence). CDR3 nucleotides: TGTGCCAGCAGCCAATCGAGGGTTATCAATGAGCAGTTCTTC. Translating it yields CASSQSRVINEQFF.

J is TRBJ2-7 and V is TRBV6-5, with D possibly TRBD2 on 6 matching bases. CDR1 MNHEY and CDR2 SVGAGI come from the germline V gene. The V gene lost 2 bases and the J gene lost 3 bases, with 11 bases spanning the gap. The CDR3 loop spans 14 amino acids. DNA for the CDR3: TGTGCCAGCAGTTACGGGGGGTGGAGCTACGAGCAGTACTTC. It encodes CASSYGGWSYEQYF.

V is TRBV5-4 and J is TRBJ1-3; 7 nucleotides line up with TRBD1. The V and J ends lost 2 bases and 2 bases, in that order; junction bases with no gene match: 4. CDR1 and CDR2 (germline): SGHNT, YYREEE (reference sequence). The CDR3 length is 15 residues. The CDR3 is CASSLPQGTGNTIYF. The CDR3 nucleotides read TGTGCCAGCAGCTTACCACAGGGGACTGGAAACACCATATATTTT.

The V call is TRBV18, the J call TRBJ2-7; 10 bases align to TRBD1. The germline V gene has CDR1 KGHSH and CDR2 LQKENI. The CDR3 totals 15 residues. The V segment lost 3 bases and the J segment 1 base; nucleotides outside the gene matches: 3. CDR3 nucleotides: TGTGCCAGCTCACCCAGGGACAGGGGATCCTACGAGCAGTACTTC. Translating it yields CASSPRDRGSYEQYF. Looking up the rest from reference TRBV18 and TRBJ2-7 gives the full variable domain: NAGVMQNPRHLVRRRGQEARLRCSPMKGHSHVYWYRQLPEEGLKFMVYLQKENIIDESGMPKERFSAEFPKEGPSILRIQQVVRGDSAAYFCASSPRDRGSYEQYFGPGTRLTVT.

The rearrangement uses TRBV30 and TRBJ2-7, with D perhaps TRBD2 (5 bases). V was clipped by 3 bases and J by 2 bases, with 14 bases between them. Germline V gene data show CDR1 as GTSNPN and CDR2 as SVGIG (reference sequence). The CDR3 runs 14 residues. The CDR3 loop is CAWRDSMSAYEQYF. The CDR3 bases are TGTGCCTGGAGGGACTCGATGTCCGCCTACGAGCAGTACTTC.

This sequence joins TRBV4-3 and TRBJ1-5, with a weak D call TRBD1 (5 bases). This CDR3 region has 15 residues. Germline assignment: CDR1 LGHNA and CDR2 YSLEER. Trimming cost V 4 bases and J 4 bases, with 14 bases left between them. CDR3 sequence: CASSLLKGANQPQHF. As DNA, the CDR3 is TGCGCCAGCAGCCTCCTAAAAGGGGCAAATCAGCCCCAGCATTTT.

The chain employs TRBV28 and TRBJ1-2; 10 bases are shared with TRBD1. Germline V gene data show CDR1 as MDHEN and CDR2 as SYDVKM. V was clipped by 5 bases and J by 4 bases; unmatched bases: 7. The CDR3 is 15 residues long. The CDR3 reads CASSTIRDRGYGYTF. CDR3 sequence (DNA): TGTGCCAGCAGTACCATCCGGGACAGGGGCTATGGCTACACCTTC.

V and J are TRBV10-3 and TRBJ2-7; D perhaps matches TRBD1 (5 bases). This CDR3 is 13 amino acids long. Between the trimmed V and J ends, which lost 5 bases and 1 base, there was a span of 9 bases. Germline CDR1 is ENHRY and CDR2 is SYGVKD. The CDR3, as DNA: TGTGCCATCAGTATGACAGAGTCCTACGAGCAGTACTTC. Amino acids: CAISMTESYEQYF.

This chain uses TRBV11-2 with TRBJ1-6; no firm D call. The CDR3 consists of 14 residues. Per the germline V gene, CDR1 is SGHAT and CDR2 is FQNNGV. V was trimmed by 3 bases and J by 0 bases, leaving 3 bases between them. CDR3 sequence reads: CASSFSSYNSPLHF. Here the CDR3 DNA reads TGTGCCAGCAGCTTCAGCTCCTATAATTCACCCCTCCACTTT.

CDR3 protein: CSATADTQYF. For the CDR3, the DNA is TGCAGTGCTACGGCAGATACGCAGTATTTT. This chain uses TRBV20-1 with TRBJ2-3; D remains unclear. V was shortened by 4 bases and J by 4 bases, with 3 bases between the two germline ends. The CDR3 extends over 10 amino acids. From germline, CDR1 is DFQATT and CDR2 SNEGSKA (reference sequence).

The chain joins TRBV3-1 (or the pseudogene TRBV3-2) to TRBJ2-7; D perhaps matches TRBD1 (5 bases). The CDR3 runs to 13 residues. V was pared by 4 bases and J by 6 bases, with 13 bases between. Germline V CDR1 and CDR2: LGHDT, YNNKEL (reference sequence). CDR3 residues: CASSPQEGAEQYF. CDR3 DNA sequence: TGTGCCAGCAGCCCCCAGGAAGGGGCCGAGCAGTACTTC.

This chain connects TRBV28 to TRBJ1-2; a weak D match, TRBD1 (5 bases). Germline values: CDR1 MDHEN, CDR2 SYDVKM. Trimming removed 5 bases from V and 0 bases from J, with 16 bases in between. The CDR3 sequence is 16 residues long. CDR3 protein: CASSIRGSTANYGYTF. DNA for the CDR3: TGTGCCAGCAGTATTAGGGGATCCACAGCTAACTATGGCTACACCTTC.

The V gene is TRBV6-1, the J gene TRBJ1-1; possible D gene TRBD1, 6 bases. CDR3 length: 14 residues. CDR1 is MNHNS, CDR2 SASEGT, per germline. The V end was cut by 2 bases, the J end by 4 bases, with 11 bases between. DNA for the CDR3: TGTGCCAGCAGTGAAACAGGGAGAGGCACTGAAGCTTTCTTT. It is translated as CASSETGRGTEAFF.

The J gene is TRBJ2-7, the V gene TRBV4-2, with D possibly matching TRBD2 (5 bases). V was clipped by 2 bases and J by 7 bases, with 15 bases between them. Germline V lookup: CDR1 LGHNA, CDR2 YNFKEQ. This CDR3 has 14 residues. This CDR3 reads CASSQPRGSGEQYF. CDR3 DNA: TGTGCCAGCAGCCAACCCCGGGGATCCGGAGAGCAGTACTTC.

The chain uses TRBV10-3 and TRBJ2-3, with 10 bases aligning to TRBD1. The CDR3 spans 15 residues. The V gene end was trimmed by 4 bases and the J gene end by 3 bases; junction bases not matched to a gene: 4. Germline lookup yields CDR1 ENHRY and CDR2 SYGVKD. CDR3 sequence (DNA): TGTGCCATCAGTGCCGGGACAGGGGTGACAGATACGCAGTATTTT. This translates into CAISAGTGVTDTQYF.

The gene calls are TRBV7-2 and TRBJ2-5; 10 nucleotides align to TRBD2. Germline lookup yields CDR1 SGHTA and CDR2 FQGNSA. V trimming: 4 bases; J trimming: 5 bases; junction bases outside the gene matches: 4. The CDR3 is 14 residues long. The CDR3 region has the DNA TGTGCCAGCAGCTCCGGACTAGCGGTGGAGACCCAGTACTTC. Translated: CASSSGLAVETQYF.

This clone has more than one count but fewer than ten. The chain couples TRBV5-6 to TRBJ1-5, with D perhaps TRBD1 (6 bases). Germline V gene sequence: CDR1 SGHDT, CDR2 YYEEEE. The V and J ends lost 3 bases and 5 bases respectively, with 15 bases between them. The CDR3 has 15 amino acids. Here the CDR3 reads CASSWGQEGYQPQHF. In DNA form, the CDR3 reads TGTGCCAGCAGCTGGGGACAAGAGGGCTATCAGCCCCAGCATTTT.

CDR3 region: CASSLSPGEAYEQYF. The DNA for the CDR3 is TGTGCCAGCAGTTTATCACCCGGGGAGGCCTACGAGCAGTACTTC. The rearrangement joins TRBV27 to TRBJ2-7; D is possibly TRBD2 (6 bases). CDR3 length equals 15 residues. Germline V gene data show CDR1 as MNHEY and CDR2 as SMNVEV (reference sequence). V was cut by 0 bases and J by 2 bases, with 11 bases left in between.

The rearrangement joins TRBV18 to TRBJ2-3; D unresolved. Per germline, CDR1 KGHSH and CDR2 LQKENI. The CDR3 has 12 residues. The V gene lost 5 bases and the J gene lost 2 bases, with 5 bases spanning the gap. The CDR3, as DNA: TGTGCCAGCTCAGAGGACACAGATACGCAGTATTTT. It specifies CASSEDTDTQYF. The entire variable domain, with the rest obtained from reference TRBV18 and TRBJ2-3, is as follows: NAGVMQNPRHLVRRRGQEARLRCSPMKGHSHVYWYRQLPEEGLKFMVYLQKENIIDESGMPKERFSAEFPKEGPSILRIQQVVRGDSAAYFCASSEDTDTQYFGPGTRLTVL.

The chain combines TRBV10-2 with TRBJ2-7, with D maybe TRBD2 (5 bases). Germline CDR1 and CDR2: WSHSY and SAAADI. The CDR3 has 15 amino acids. Trimming took off 2 bases at V and 3 bases at J, with 14 bases between the two ends. CDR3 nucleotides: TGCGCCAGCAGTGAGGGAAGCGGCCTAGGCTACGAGCAGTACTTC. Amino acids: CASSEGSGLGYEQYF.

The chain links TRBV12-5 to TRBJ2-3, with D tentatively TRBD2 (6 bases). The CDR3 length is 14 residues. V lost 7 bases to trimming and J lost 2 bases, with 13 bases between them. The germline V gene has CDR1 LGHNT and CDR2 FRNRAP. CDR3: CASAPGLPTDTQYF. CDR3 in DNA: TGTGCTAGTGCCCCGGGACTTCCCACAGATACGCAGTATTTT. Together with reference TRBV12-5 and TRBJ2-3, the CDR3 gives the full variable domain: DARVTQTPRHKVTEMGQEVTMRCQPILGHNTVFWYRQTMMQGLELLAYFRNRAPLDDSGMPKDRFSAEMPDATLATLKIQPSEPRDSAVYFCASAPGLPTDTQYFGPGTRLTVL.

The chain carries TRBV30 and TRBJ1-2; D gene unclear. Trimming stripped 2 bases from V and 5 bases from J, with 9 bases between. This CDR3 contains 12 residues. CDR1 is GTSNPN and CDR2 is SVGIG in the germline V gene (reference sequence). In nucleotides, the CDR3 is TGTGCCTGGAGTAGGGAGGGATATGGCTACACCTTC. It is translated as CAWSREGYGYTF.

This sequence joins TRBV30 and TRBJ2-3; 8 bases line up with TRBD2. Germline V lookup: CDR1 GTSNPN, CDR2 SVGIG (reference sequence). V shed 5 bases and J 4 bases; nucleotides not matched to a gene: 8. CDR3 length: 14 residues. The CDR3 spells CAWARGGQSDTQYF. CDR3 in DNA: TGTGCCTGGGCCCGGGGGGGCCAGTCAGATACGCAGTATTTT.

This clone was recorded a few times. CDR3 bases: TGTGCCAGCAGGGACGGGGTTCGTGAGACCCAGTACTTC. Translation: CASRDGVRETQYF. The chain links TRBV2 to TRBJ2-5, with D possibly TRBD2 on 5 matching bases. CDR1 is SNHLY, CDR2 FYNNEI, per germline. The CDR3 runs to 13 residues. V shed 6 bases and J shed 5 bases, with 13 bases lying between them.

The genes are TRBV6-2 or TRBV6-3 and TRBJ2-1; D gene ambiguous. Trimming took off 4 bases at V and 8 bases at J, with 12 bases between the two ends. The CDR3 length is 13 residues. Per the germline V gene, CDR1 is MNHEY and CDR2 is SVGEGT. The CDR3 loop reads CASSSLASDEQFF. For the CDR3, the DNA is TGTGCCAGCAGTTCCTTGGCCTCAGATGAGCAGTTCTTC.

The V call is TRBV19, the J call TRBJ2-5; 12 bases align to TRBD2. The CDR3 is 15 residues long. Germline CDR1 is LNHDA and CDR2 is SQIVND (reference sequence). The J segment lost 2 bases and the V segment lost 6 bases, leaving 4 bases of the junction unmatched. CDR3 sequence: CASRNLAGGQETQYF. CDR3 nucleotides: TGTGCCAGTAGGAATCTAGCGGGAGGGCAAGAGACCCAGTACTTC.

This sequence joins TRBV5-1 and TRBJ1-3; 7 nucleotides agree with TRBD1. Germline V gene sequence: CDR1 SGHRS, CDR2 YFSETQ. J lost 0 bases, V lost 4 bases, and 4 bases had no gene match. The CDR3 contains 15 residues. The CDR3 DNA reads as TGCGCCAGCAGCGAAGACAGGGCCTCTGGAAACACCATATATTTT. Translated: CASSEDRASGNTIYF.